These 13 T cell receptor beta chains originate from one sample sequenced in a study of tumor and adjacent non-tumor tissue in lung cancer. The library came from three nested PCR rounds adapted from ARM-PCR protocols. Each CDR3 protein is one row after TCRdb ran MiXCR on the multiplex PCR reads. The repertoire holds 40,000 to 45,000 distinct CDR3 sequences, with approximately 60% as singletons. This sample's RNA came from whole unsorted tissue. Distant lung tissue was collected more than 3 cm away from the tumor edge. Material: distant non-tumor lung tissue. Receptors originate from a middle-aged woman with non-small cell lung cancer.

Note on this clonotype: One base away lies a much larger clone, so this may be a sequencing read error. The chain links TRBV10-3 to TRBJ1-6; D is possibly TRBD1 (5 bases). There are 13 residues in the CDR3. The V gene's germline CDR1 is ENHRY and CDR2 SYGVKD. The CDR3 bases are TGTACCATCACTGGGACGGTCGATTCACCCCTCCACTTT. It translates to CTITGTVDSPLHF.

This clonotype was recorded a few times. This chain connects TRBV20-1 to TRBJ2-1; weak D call: TRBD2 (6 bases). V lost 5 bases, J lost 8 bases, and 19 bases lay in between. From germline, CDR1 is DFQATT and CDR2 SNEGSKA (reference sequence). The CDR3 is made up of 14 amino acids. For the CDR3, the DNA is TGCAGTGCTGCCGGGAGCCTGATGCTCGATGAGCAGTTCTTC. Protein product: CSAAGSLMLDEQFF.

Points on this clonotype: A read error may be the cause here, since a much bigger clone is one base away. The rearrangement uses TRBV30 and TRBJ2-5, with D possibly matching TRBD1 (7 bases). Germline V lookup: CDR1 GTSNPN, CDR2 SVGIG (reference sequence). V lost 0 bases and J lost 10, with 15 bases in between. The CDR3 runs 13 residues. As DNA, the CDR3 is TGTGCCTGGAGTGTATTGTCAGGGGGGATCCAGTACTTC. Translation gives CAWSVLSGGIQYF.

With respect to this clonotype: Because the CDR3 is missing its conserved closing phenylalanine or tryptophan, this is likely a read error. The chain is built from TRBV11-2 and TRBJ1-5, with TRBD1 matching 9 bases. This CDR3 is built from 15 residues. J gave up 5 bases and V 5 bases, and 7 bases lay outside the gene matches. Germline V gene data show CDR1 as SGHAT and CDR2 as FQNNGV. The CDR3 nucleotides read TGTGCCAGCAGCGAAGGGACAGGGTTATATCAGCCCCAGCATCTC. Encoded protein: CASSEGTGLYQPQHL.

As to this clonotype: A read error is possible here, since a much larger clone lies one base away. This chain joins TRBV14 and TRBJ2-1; D gene ambiguous. This CDR3 contains 11 residues. Trimming removed 3 bases at V and 9 bases at J, with 6 bases between. CDR1 is SGHDN and CDR2 is FVKESK in the germline V gene. DNA of the CDR3: TGTGCCAGCAGCCATTTGGGTGAGCAGTTCTTC. Translated, it gives CASSHLGEQFF.

V is TRBV29-1 and J is TRBJ2-1; D tentatively fits TRBD1 or TRBD2 (5 bases each). V was cut by 8 bases and J by 3 bases, with 17 bases left in between. CDR1 is SQVTM and CDR2 is ANQGSEA in the germline V gene. This CDR3 is built from 14 residues. The CDR3 coding sequence is TGCAGCTTGGGGGTAGGGGCTCACTACAATGAGCAGTTCTTC. Protein sequence: CSLGVGAHYNEQFF.

The gene calls are TRBV11-2 and TRBJ2-3; the D is unclear. Germline CDR1 and CDR2: SGHAT and FQNNGV. V lost 11 bases and J lost 6, with 18 bases in between. CDR3 length: 13 amino acids. The CDR3: CACSSGPRDTQYF. DNA for the CDR3: TGTGCCTGTAGCTCCGGCCCAAGGGATACGCAGTATTTT.

As concerns this clonotype: This sequence may be a read error, since a much larger clone differs from it by one base. This chain connects TRBV30 to TRBJ2-5, with D possibly being TRBD2 (6 bases). Germline V gene data show CDR1 as GTSNPN and CDR2 as SVGIG (reference sequence). CDR3 size: 13 residues. The CDR3 reads CACSEGTLETQYF. For the CDR3, the DNA is TGTGCCTGTAGTGAGGGGACTTTAGAGACCCAGTACTTC. Drawing the rest from reference TRBV30 and TRBJ2-5, the complete variable domain is SQTIHQWPATLVQPVGSPLSLECTVEGTSNPNLYWYRQAAGRGLQLLFYSVGIGQISSEVPQNLSASRPQDRQFILSSKKLLLSDSGFYLCACSEGTLETQYFGPGTRLLVL.

V gene TRBV29-1 combines with J gene TRBJ2-2; 8 nucleotides align to TRBD1. This CDR3 spans 14 amino acids. The junction had 7 bases not matched to a gene; V was cut back by 6 bases and J by 4 bases. Per germline, CDR1 SQVTM and CDR2 ANQGSEA. The CDR3 region has the DNA TGCAGCGTCCCCGGACAGGGTGCCACCGGGGAGCTGTTTTTT. It specifies CSVPGQGATGELFF.

Comments on this clonotype: A read error may account for a junction end that differs from germline. The chain is built from TRBV7-9 and TRBJ1-1; TRBD1 is a possible D gene (6 bases). Looked up from germline, CDR1 is SEHNR and CDR2 is FQNEAQ (reference sequence). The CDR3 sequence is 14 residues long. In nucleotides, the CDR3 is TGTGCCAGAAGCACTACAGGGTATAACACTGAAGCATTCTTT. Protein: CARSTTGYNTEAFF. Filled out from reference TRBV7-9 and TRBJ1-1, the complete variable domain reads DTGVSQNPRHKITKRGQNVTFRCDPISEHNRLYWYRQTLGQGPEFLTYFQNEAQLEKSRLLSDRFSAERPKGSFSTLEIQRTEQGDSAMYLCARSTTGYNTEAFFGQGTRLTVV.

This clonotype appeared once. A read error may account for a junction end that differs from germline. CDR3 residues: CASSLAPGDDQYF. In DNA, the CDR3 is TGTGCCAGCAGCCTAGCCCCAGGGGACGATCAGTACTTC. This rearrangement joins TRBV11-2 to TRBJ2-7, with D maybe TRBD1 (6 bases). The CDR3 runs to 13 residues. The germline V gene encodes CDR1 SGHAT and CDR2 FQNNGV.

This clonotype is classed as medium-sized (0.01 to 0.1%). CDR3 sequence reads: CASSRQDRDRSTEQFF. CDR3 bases: TGCGCCAGCAGCCGACAAGACAGGGATCGGAGCACTGAGCAGTTCTTC. V is TRBV4-1 and J is TRBJ2-1; TRBD1 matches at 7 bases. Germline assignment: CDR1 MGHRA and CDR2 YSYEKL. V lost 4 bases, J lost 9 bases, and 15 bases stayed unmatched. CDR3 size: 16 residues.

Notes on this clonotype: The junction does not match germline at one end; this may be a read error. The genes are TRBV6-1 and TRBJ1-4; D gene unclear. The CDR3 is made up of 15 amino acids. Germline assignment: CDR1 MNHNS and CDR2 SASEGT. CDR3 nucleotides: TGTGCCAGTAGACAAGGACGGGCAACTAGTGAAAAACTGTTTTTT. This translates into CASRQGRATSEKLFF.